The clone carrying this T cell receptor beta chain was seen a few times. From germline, CDR1 is SGHTA and CDR2 FQGTGA. This CDR3 comprises 16 residues. The ends were cut back, 0 bases at V and 3 bases at J, with 9 bases in the middle. The data belong to a study of blood T cells in healthy people across ages. It was with a sample-barcoded 5' primer and a J-beta primer mix that a second PCR of roughly 7 to 12 cycles was run. The authors tagged each cDNA molecule using a template-switch adaptor with 12 random nucleotides. TCRdb processed the 5' RACE reads anew with MiXCR; each CDR3 protein has one entry. This sample yields more than 650,000 distinct CDR3 sequences, of which more than 25% are seen a single time; roughly 3.1% belongs to the top ten. The same sample was also studied in work on T cells of mothers and their children. That paper states: All RNA that had been extracted was used for cDNA synthesis at 1.5 ug per 15 ul. Over 9.5 million TCR beta CDR3 reads were obtained from each mother, and roughly 3 million from each child. The overlap seen between related mothers and children slightly exceeded that of unrelated pairs, though not significantly.

The sequenced sample was blood. The TCR originated in a boy aged 5-17 years in good health. The rearrangement links TRBV7-3 to TRBJ1-6, with D unresolved. CDR3: CASSLTGNVYNSPLHF. The CDR3 nucleotides are TGTGCCAGCAGCTTAACGGGGAACGTCTATAATTCACCCCTCCACTTT.